The source of this T cell receptor beta chain is a study of T cell responses to AZD1222 COVID-19 vaccine (TCRdb year 2021). Describing the broader study: TCR sequencing was performed for over 230 trial participants, of whom around 200 were given two doses of AZD1222 and approximately 26 were given two doses of MenACWY control vaccine. Enrollment into the trials was organized by age into subgroups of 18-55, 56-69 and 70-plus years, and those subgroups contained about 160, 30 and 59 TCR-sequenced participants, respectively. Points the paper makes about the study in general: Most participants were white British and females outnumbered males, and the authors suggested that clonal diversity may have been underestimated. Because no day 14 peak-response samples were available, the repertoires could be characterized only after the peak T cell response. After two AZD1222 doses, spike-specific TCR breadth and depth were significantly higher than at day 0 and than in MenACWY recipients. The vaccine-associated CD4 TCRs covered the entire spike protein, and the dominant responses fell in regions 160-218 and 743-854. Epitopes outside the regions mutated in the B.1.351 and B.1.1.7 variants were reportedly recognized by nearly half of the unique spike-specific TCRs. The 56-69-year group was small, and its depth increase did not reach significance, likely because of low power. Conclusions about previously exposed vaccinees were limited because only five to seven AZD1222 recipients were SARS-CoV-2 seropositive at baseline.

As to this clone: It has no known antigen specificity. No much larger clonotype is one base removed from it; base qualities were not supplied. Within the sample, other DNA sequences also encode this same CDR3.

The CDR3 regions of human TCRbeta chains were subjected to immunosequencing. On the study's bioinformatics: Repertoire TCRs were checked for matches against a reference library of SARS-CoV-2-specific TCRs that had been generated using the MIRA antigen-specificity platform. Breadth was defined as the fraction of unique TCRs that were SARS-CoV-2-associated, and depth was defined as the fraction of total T cells that were SARS-CoV-2-associated. Each spike-specific TCR was assigned to its reactive spike region and to a CD4 or CD8 class using the MIRA data. Log10-transformed breadth and depth values were compared by one-way ANOVA with Sidak's multiple comparisons tests. TCRdb stores this immuneACCESS table with in-frame sequences only. Part of the clones is absent; in the studies checked, under half of the shortfall reflects unresolved V genes, and no reason is known for the rest. D and trimming were read from the DNA, whereas the V and J calls and clone size are those reported in that table. The sample table contains 150,000 to 200,000 clones; only one count was recorded for 80% to 95% of them. Over 0.95% of the sample comes from the top ten.

In light of the paper, this sample's time point label describes: about 28 days (+/-7) after the second vaccine dose. AZD1222 recipients with second doses at about 4 weeks or about 12 weeks were pooled, because spike-specific TCR depth and breadth did not differ between schedules. Vaccinee samples were obtained from the UK trials COV001 and COV002, which included a single-blind randomized controlled phase 2/3 trial of AZD1222 (ChAdOx1 nCoV-19) in healthy adults. For TCRbeta chain sequencing, PBMC samples from trial participants were taken at day 0 and at day 28 after the second dose. V loses 0 bases of germline sequence and J loses 2 bases, and the interval between the two ends is 9 bases. From the cysteine through the phenylalanine, the CDR3 covers 15 amino acids. The read is trimmed to its CDR3 DNA, 45 bases read in frame from base 1. CDR1 and CDR2 (SGDLS, YYNGEE) derive from the germline V gene.

The material was peripheral blood, obtained 28 days after the second AZD1222 dose. This TCR came from an adult who received the AZD1222 COVID-19 vaccine. The rearrangement combines TRBV9 with TRBJ2-1; the D gene could be either TRBD1 or TRBD2, each agreeing at 6 bases. The nucleotide sequence is given as TGTGCCAGCAGCGTAGTAGGGGGGACCTACAATGAGCAGTTCTTC. Translated, this gives CASSVVGGTYNEQFF. With all but the CDR3 taken from the reference TRBV9 and TRBJ2-1 genes, the full variable domain is: DSGVTQTPKHLITATGQRVTLRCSPRSGDLSVYWYQQSLDQGLQFLIQYYNGEERAKGNILERFSAQQFPDLHSELNLSSLELGDSALYFCASSVVGGTYNEQFFGPGTRLTVL.